Sequencing of this TCR beta chain was carried out in a study of cytomegalovirus exposure and HLA in healthy donors. Points from the study as a whole: 150 to 200 TCR beta chains were listed as cytomegalovirus-associated.

Healthy people donating bone marrow made up the donors. Turning to this clone: Its target is unknown.

The primer mix had 60 Vbeta and 13 Jbeta primers. Profiling relied on immunoSEQ multiplex PCR, and the TCRdb table lists in-frame clones only, not all of them. The repertoire has over 150,000 clones, roughly 86% of them found once; the top ten carry roughly 5%. The sequenced sample consisted of PBMCs. The receptor was derived from a girl aged 5-17 years in good health and CMV-seropositive.

The CDR3 protein is CASGRGGPYNEQFF. The CDR3 DNA reads as TGTGCCAGCGGACGGGGGGGCCCCTACAATGAGCAGTTCTTC. The chain carries TRBV7-8 and TRBJ2-1, with 8 bases lining up with TRBD2. The germline gives CDR1 SGHVS, CDR2 FQNEAQ. This CDR3 spans 14 amino acids. V gave up 8 bases and J gave up 2 bases; unmatched junction bases: 5.